The 13 T cell receptor beta chains listed next were all sequenced from one sample in a study of blood T cell repertoires in COVID-19. Profiling relied on immunoSEQ multiplex PCR, and the TCRdb table lists in-frame clones only, not all of them. This sample has over 65,000 clones, with 75% to 95% found just once. Input material: peripheral blood. The receptors originated from a woman of 80 years or more with acute or convalescent COVID-19.

This chain connects TRBV29-1 to TRBJ2-1, with 10 bases lining up with TRBD2. The V segment lost 4 bases and the J segment 4 bases; nucleotides outside the gene matches: 4. The germline V gene encodes CDR1 SQVTM and CDR2 ANQGSEA. This CDR3 has 14 residues. The CDR3 DNA is TGCAGCGTTGGGCTAGCGGGAGATTACAATGAGCAGTTCTTC. This codes for CSVGLAGDYNEQFF.

This chain joins TRBV19 and TRBJ1-1; a possible D gene is TRBD1 (6 bases). This CDR3 has 14 amino acids. The germline V gene has CDR1 LNHDA and CDR2 SQIVND (reference sequence). V lost 5 bases and J 0 bases, leaving 10 bases between the germline ends. The CDR3 DNA is TGTGCCAGTAGTTTACAGGGCATGAACACTGAAGCTTTCTTT. This encodes CASSLQGMNTEAFF.

This sequence joins TRBV3-1 (or the pseudogene TRBV3-2) and TRBJ2-1; 9 bases line up with TRBD2. This CDR3 comprises 16 residues. V was pared by 2 bases and J by 2 bases, with 4 bases of the junction left unmatched. Per the germline V gene, CDR1 is LGHDT and CDR2 is YNNKEL (reference sequence). The DNA for the CDR3 is TGTGCCAGCAGCCAATTTAGCGGGGGTCCCTACAATGAGCAGTTCTTC. This translates into CASSQFSGGPYNEQFF.

The V gene is TRBV5-4, the J gene TRBJ1-1, with D possibly being TRBD1 (6 bases). V shed 4 bases and J shed 0 bases, with 13 bases lying between them. CDR1 is SGHNT and CDR2 is YYREEE in the germline V gene (reference sequence). The CDR3 runs to 15 residues. The CDR3 DNA follows: TGTGCCAGCAGCATCCAGACAGGTCTGAACACTGAAGCTTTCTTT. Translation: CASSIQTGLNTEAFF.

This chain uses TRBV28 with TRBJ1-2, with TRBD1 matching 9 bases. This CDR3 comprises 16 residues. J was trimmed by 4 bases and V by 6 bases; bases with no gene match: 12. Looked up from germline, CDR1 is MDHEN and CDR2 is SYDVKM. The CDR3 sequence: CASSLSPGQGSYGYTF. DNA of the CDR3: TGTGCCAGCAGCCTATCTCCGGGACAGGGATCCTATGGCTACACCTTC.

The rearrangement joins TRBV2 to TRBJ1-6, with a possible D match to TRBD1 (5 bases). Germline CDR1 SNHLY, CDR2 FYNNEI. The ends were cut back, 2 bases at V and 5 bases at J, with 10 bases in the middle. The CDR3 is made up of 15 amino acids. The CDR3: CASSETWGDNSPLHF. The CDR3, as DNA: TGTGCCAGCAGTGAAACCTGGGGGGATAATTCACCCCTCCACTTT.

Here the CDR3 DNA reads TGTGCCAACGTAAGACGGGACACCGGGGAGCTGTTTTTT. Translation gives CANVRRDTGELFF. The V call is TRBV21-1, the J call TRBJ2-2; the D segment call TRBD2 is taken from the table without a DNA check. TRBV21-1 is a documented pseudogene. The CDR3 runs to 13 residues.

CDR3 sequence: CASSAGRDNEQFF. The CDR3 DNA follows: TGCGCCAGCAGCGCGGGCCGAGACAATGAGCAGTTCTTC. V usage is TRBV5-1 and J usage is TRBJ2-1; D might be TRBD2 (5 bases). From germline, CDR1 is SGHRS and CDR2 YFSETQ. The CDR3 spans 13 residues. V lost 4 bases and J 5 bases, leaving 10 bases between the germline ends.

V and J are TRBV3-1 (or the pseudogene TRBV3-2) and TRBJ2-1, with D possibly being TRBD2 (5 bases). The germline CDR1 and CDR2 sequences are LGHDT and YNNKEL (reference sequence). CDR3 length: 15 residues. V was trimmed by 2 bases and J by 7 bases, leaving 15 bases between them. The CDR3 loop reads CASSQLRGNRNEQFF. In DNA form, the CDR3 reads TGTGCCAGCAGCCAACTCCGGGGTAATCGTAATGAGCAGTTCTTC.

This clone was picked up a small number of times. This chain joins TRBV11-1 and TRBJ2-2, with 7 bases aligning to TRBD1. Germline V gene sequence: CDR1 SGHAT, CDR2 FQDESV (reference sequence). The CDR3 runs to 16 residues. J was trimmed by 6 bases and V by 2 bases; bases with no gene match: 9. This chain's CDR3 is CASSLSRDSWSGELFF. The CDR3 coding sequence is TGTGCCAGCAGCTTAAGCCGGGACAGTTGGTCCGGGGAGCTGTTTTTT.

The chain recombines TRBV29-1 with TRBJ1-2, with a possible D match to TRBD1 (6 bases). CDR3 length equals 15 residues. Trimming took 0 bases from V and 2 from J, leaving 13 bases between them. The germline V gene encodes CDR1 SQVTM and CDR2 ANQGSEA. The CDR3: CSVEDLDRKNYGYTF. The CDR3 DNA follows: TGCAGCGTTGAAGATCTTGACAGGAAAAACTATGGCTACACCTTC. The complete variable domain, with remaining parts taken from reference TRBV29-1 and TRBJ1-2, reads SAVISQKPSRDICQRGTSLTIQCQVDSQVTMMFWYRQQPGQSLTLIATANQGSEATYESGFVIDKFPISRPNLTFSTLTVSNMSPEDSSIYLCSVEDLDRKNYGYTFGSGTRLTVV.

The rearrangement links TRBV7-3 to TRBJ2-1; TRBD2 matches at 12 bases. With V trimmed by 2 bases and J by 4 bases, 12 bases remained unmatched. The CDR3 is made up of 19 amino acids. Germline values: CDR1 SGHTA, CDR2 FQGTGA. The CDR3 coding sequence is TGTGCCAGCAGCTTAGCCCTAGCGGGGGGGCCAGGAGCATACAATGAGCAGTTCTTC. As protein: CASSLALAGGPGAYNEQFF.

The J gene is TRBJ1-2, the V gene TRBV12-3 or TRBV12-4; unclear D gene. The CDR3 loop spans 12 amino acids. Trimming took off 3 bases at V and 7 bases at J, with 9 bases between the two ends. The CDR3 sequence is CASSLRFVGYTF. CDR3 sequence (DNA): TGTGCCAGCAGTTTGCGGTTTGTTGGCTACACCTTC.